The entry below gives a single TCR beta chain sequence along with its context. In the authors' workflow: Amplification of reference gene primers provided the estimated nucleated cell counts. Assay used: immunoSEQ multiplex PCR; TCRdb lists only in-frame clones, some missing. V and J calls plus clone size are reproduced from that table; the DNA served to infer D and trimming. This sample has approximately 100,000 clones; about four fifths occur once, and the top ten carry roughly 3.3%. This specimen belongs to a study of blood T cell repertoires in COVID-19. Across the whole study: The samples span acute and convalescent COVID-19 from the United States, Italy and Spain. Sources were T cells, B-cell-depleted T cells, or PBMCs; the material itself was cDNA or gDNA.

Germline CDR1 and CDR2: LGHDT and YNNKEL (reference sequence). V trimming: 1 base; J trimming: 2 bases; junction bases outside the gene matches: 8. The CDR3 runs to 18 residues. This sequence originates from a woman of 80 years or more with active or convalescent COVID-19. Material: peripheral blood. The chain has TRBV3-1 (or the pseudogene TRBV3-2) and TRBJ2-6; 7 bases map to TRBD2. The CDR3 reads CASSQGFGGSTGANVLTF. For the CDR3, the DNA is TGTGCCAGCAGCCAAGGGTTCGGGGGGTCTACTGGGGCCAACGTCCTGACTTTC.